This is a list of T cell receptor beta chains from one sample in a study of control samples from healthy donors and cancer patients. This table comes from immunoSEQ multiplex PCR, and its TCRdb copy is limited to in-frame clones, with some not included. The sample carries almost 90,000 clones, approximately 89% recorded once. Sequencing was performed on blood. These TCRs come from a man aged 25-45 years in good health. CDR3s include the opening cysteine and the closing phenylalanine or tryptophan. A D gene is named only where the DNA matches it firmly. Size tells how often a clone was seen (once, few, many) or the class of an expanded clone, and some rows leave it out.

J,size,D,V,CDR3,DNA
TRBJ1-1,-,-,TRBV6-5,CASSYSDRMNTEAFF,TGTGCCAGCAGTTACTCGGACAGAATGAACACTGAAGCTTTCTTT
TRBJ1-1,-,-,TRBV10-3,CAISGQFEAFF,TGTGCCATCAGCGGGCAGTTTGAAGCTTTCTTT
TRBJ2-2,once,-,TRBV5-1,CASSLDRRGPNTGELFF,TGCGCCAGCAGCTTGGATCGGAGGGGACCCAACACCGGGGAGCTGTTTTTT
TRBJ2-2,-,-,TRBV24-1,CATSDFRGPNTGELFF,TGTGCCACCAGTGATTTTAGGGGTCCGAACACCGGGGAGCTGTTTTTT
TRBJ1-2,-,-,TRBV7-8,CASSLDPFGYGYTF,TGTGCCAGCAGCTTAGATCCGTTCGGCTATGGCTACACCTTC
TRBJ2-5,-,TRBD2,TRBV9,CASTWGLAGQETQYF,TGTGCCAGCACCTGGGGACTAGCGGGTCAAGAGACCCAGTACTTC
TRBJ1-2,-,TRBD1,TRBV19,CASSPPTGNYGYTF,TGTGCCAGTAGTCCACCGACAGGGAACTATGGCTACACCTTC
TRBJ2-2,-,TRBD1,TRBV5-5,CASSTGTGGARTGELFF,TGTGCCAGCAGCACCGGGACAGGGGGCGCGAGGACCGGGGAGCTGTTTTTT
TRBJ1-2,-,-,TRBV30,CAWSRTGYDGYTF,TGTGCCTGGAGCCGTACAGGGTACGATGGCTACACCTTC
TRBJ1-6,-,-,TRBV27,CATSAMTYNSPLHF,TGTGCCACCTCAGCGATGACCTATAATTCACCCCTCCACTTT
TRBJ2-2,-,TRBD1,TRBV4-1,CASSQVRVVTGGVRNTGELFF,TGCGCCAGCAGCCAAGTCCGAGTTGTTACAGGGGGCGTCCGGAACACCGGGGAGCTGTTTTTT
TRBJ2-5,-,TRBD2,TRBV11-3,CASSLDRSGGTQETQYF,TGTGCCAGCAGCTTAGATAGGAGCGGGGGGACCCAAGAGACCCAGTACTTC
TRBJ2-6,-,-,TRBV27,CASSFYTVNGANVLTF,TGTGCCAGCAGTTTCTATACAGTGAATGGGGCCAACGTCCTGACTTTC
TRBJ2-3,-,-,TRBV7-6,CASSLAERGTDTQYF,TGTGCCAGCAGCTTAGCCGAGCGGGGCACAGATACGCAGTATTTT
TRBJ1-1,-,-,TRBV2,CASSEGTVMNTEAFF,TGTGCCAGCAGTGAAGGGACAGTTATGAACACTGAAGCTTTCTTT
TRBJ1-2,-,-,TRBV30,CAWSESGFYGYTF,TGTGCCTGGAGTGAGTCTGGGTTCTATGGCTACACCTTC
TRBJ1-2,-,-,TRBV29-1,CSVAGGSEGSSAFVYGYTF,TGCAGCGTTGCGGGGGGGTCAGAGGGGTCATCCGCATTCGTCTATGGCTACACCTTC
TRBJ2-1,-,-,TRBV7-9,CASTSPGGVGNEQFF,TGTGCCAGCACCTCTCCCGGGGGAGTAGGCAATGAGCAGTTCTTC
TRBJ2-5,-,-,TRBV7-2,CASSFPDSRRTQYF,TGTGCCAGCAGCTTCCCGGACTCCAGGCGGACCCAGTACTTC
TRBJ1-2,few,-,TRBV2,CASKEGSANYGYTF,TGTGCCAGCAAGGAAGGGTCAGCTAACTATGGCTACACCTTC
TRBJ1-1,-,-,TRBV19,CASSIRAITEAFF,TGTGCCAGTAGTATCAGGGCGATCACTGAAGCTTTCTTT
TRBJ1-4,-,-,TRBV18,CASSRSFRGATNEKLFF,TGTGCCAGCTCACGTTCTTTCAGGGGCGCAACTAATGAAAAACTGTTTTTT
TRBJ1-1,-,TRBD1,TRBV5-1,CASSWGNRGRNTEAFF,TGCGCCAGCAGCTGGGGGAACAGGGGAAGGAACACTGAAGCTTTCTTT
TRBJ2-5,-,TRBD2,TRBV6-1,CASSEIAGGFQETQYF,TGTGCCAGCAGTGAAATAGCGGGGGGATTTCAAGAGACCCAGTACTTC
TRBJ1-1,once,TRBD1,TRBV12-5,CASGPRDSHTEAFF,TGTGCTAGTGGTCCCCGGGACAGCCACACTGAAGCTTTCTTT
TRBJ2-3,-,-,TRBV4-1,CASSQDYTGLSTDTQYF,TGCGCCAGCAGCCAAGACTATACAGGGCTAAGCACAGATACGCAGTATTTT
TRBJ2-3,-,-,TRBV19,CASPGSESTDTQYF,TGTGCCAGCCCGGGGAGTGAGAGCACAGATACGCAGTATTTT